The next 11 T cell receptor beta chains were all read from a single sample in a study of kidney transplant recipient with SARS-CoV-2 infection (dated by TCRdb to the early 2020s). Taken with the paper, the label for time point translates to: pre-pandemic baseline sample and day 111 after first positive SARS-CoV-2 test. Sequencing used an Illumina MiSeq. The public reads were reanalyzed by TCRdb: fastp trimming at Q25, MiXCR alignment, in-frame beta chains only. Rows with a matching CDR3 protein are joined into one entry that keeps the most common DNA and genes. This sample has 200,000 to 300,000 distinct CDR3 sequences in its table, and 25% to 30% of those were observed once. Of the sample, under 9.5% falls within the top ten clones. Sequencing used a blood sample, obtained at baseline and between days 110 and 120 from a kidney transplant recipient. The receptor set was obtained from a male patient in his thirties who had COVID-19 and was a kidney transplant recipient. Following a transplant, some T cells may be graft donor cells, not patient cells.

As regards this clonotype: A much more abundant neighbour one base away suggests this may be a read error. The chain is built from TRBV6-8 and TRBJ2-7; TRBD2 might be the D (6 bases). Germline CDR1 and CDR2: MNHGY and SAAAGT. This CDR3 comprises 13 residues. CDR3 DNA sequence: TGTGCCAGCAGTTCCCGGGGGTGGTACGAGCAGCACTTC. Translated: CASSSRGWYEQHF.

This clonotype turned up a few times. Compared with germline, one end of the junction differs, possibly owing to a read error. The J gene is TRBJ1-2, the V gene TRBV5-4; 7 bases align to TRBD1. This CDR3 has 14 residues. CDR1 is SGHNT and CDR2 is YYREEE in the germline V gene (reference sequence). CDR3 amino acids: CANSWDSDLYGYTF. The CDR3 coding sequence is TGTGCCAACAGCTGGGACAGCGATCTCTATGGCTACACCTTC.

Concerning this clonotype itself: Being one base from a much bigger clone, this may be a read error. This chain joins TRBV29-1 and TRBJ2-7; maybe TRBD2 (6 bases). This CDR3 is 13 amino acids long. Trimming stripped 4 bases from V and 6 bases from J, with 16 bases between. Germline values: CDR1 SQVTM, CDR2 ANQGSEA. In DNA form, the CDR3 reads TGCAGCGTTGTCCCCGAGACAGCGGGCGAGCAGTACTTC. It specifies CSVVPETAGEQYF.

To note about this clonotype: A single base separates this from a much larger clone, so it may be a read error. The chain has TRBV28 and TRBJ2-3; D is ambiguous. CDR1 and CDR2 from the germline V gene are MDHEN and SYDVKM. The CDR3 consists of 17 residues. The CDR3 here is CTSSFQASDMDTDTQYF. Here the CDR3 DNA reads TGTACCAGCAGTTTTCAGGCCAGCGATATGGACACAGATACGCAGTATTTT.

This clonotype was recorded at least ten times. The chain carries TRBV25-1 and TRBJ1-2; the D is unclear. Trimming removed 5 bases at V and 4 bases at J, with 23 bases between. The CDR3 runs 17 residues. The germline V gene encodes CDR1 MGHDK and CDR2 SYGVNS. CDR3 DNA: TGTGCCAGCAGTTACACAATAGAACTGGGAAAGACCTATGGCTACACCTTC. Protein: CASSYTIELGKTYGYTF.

This clonotype showed up many times. The J gene is TRBJ2-1, the V gene TRBV6-2 or TRBV6-3; TRBD2 aligns across 10 bases. The CDR3 spans 15 residues. Germline V gene lookup returns CDR1 MNHEY and CDR2 SVGEGT. The junction had 9 bases not matched to a gene; V was cut back by 7 bases and J by 6 bases. DNA of the CDR3: TGTGCCAGCACCCCATGGAGGACTAGCGGCAATGAGCAGTTCTTC. Protein: CASTPWRTSGNEQFF.

This clonotype was counted many times. The chain employs TRBV8-2 and TRBJ1-2. TRBV8-2 has pseudogene status. The CDR3 covers 16 residues. CDR3 DNA sequence: TGTGGCAGTTTAAGTTGTGATAGCCGAAAGACCTATGGCTACACCTTC. Protein: CGSLSCDSRKTYGYTF.

Regarding this clonotype: This likely traces to a read error, being one base from a far larger clone. V is TRBV7-9 and J is TRBJ2-7; a weak D match, TRBD2 (5 bases). Germline CDR1 and CDR2: SEHNR and FQNEAQ (reference sequence). The V and J ends lost 3 bases and 5 bases respectively, with 11 bases between them. The CDR3 consists of 13 residues. The CDR3 coding sequence is TGTGCCAGCAGCTTGGACTTATCCCACGAGCAGTACTTC. Translation: CASSLDLSHEQYF.

This clonotype appeared once. This chain connects TRBV3-2 to TRBJ2-3; the table's D call, TRBD1, has no DNA check behind it. TRBV3-2 is described as a pseudogene. The CDR3 loop spans 14 amino acids. The CDR3 sequence: CTSSQAAGGGTQYF. CDR3 sequence (DNA): TGTACCAGCAGCCAAGCTGCGGGGGGCGGTACGCAGTATTTT.

This clonotype was seen ten or more times. The genes are TRBV25-1 and TRBJ1-2; D remains ambiguous. The CDR3 runs 17 residues. V lost 3 bases and J 4 bases, leaving 21 bases between the germline ends. Germline assignment: CDR1 MGHDK and CDR2 SYGVNS. CDR3 sequence (DNA): TGTGCCAGCAGTGAGTGGCGAGAACTGGGAAAGACCTATGGCTACACCTTC. It specifies CASSEWRELGKTYGYTF.

This clonotype was seen repeatedly, ten times or more. The germline gene is not matched at one end of the junction; a read error may be the cause. V gene TRBV7-2 combines with J gene TRBJ1-2; D not certain. The CDR3 runs 17 residues. Germline-derived CDR1 and CDR2 are SGHTA and FQGNSA. CDR3 DNA sequence: TGTGCCAGCAGCTCAGAATGCAGAGACGGAAAGACCTATAGCTACACCTTC. Encoded protein: CASSSECRDGKTYSYTF. Full variable domain (outside the CDR3, taken from reference TRBV7-2 and TRBJ1-2): GAGVSQSPSNKVTEKGKDVELRCDPISGHTALYWYRQSLGQGLEFLIYFQGNSAPDKSGLPSDRFSAERTGGSVSTLTIQRTQQEDSAVYLCASSSECRDGKTYSYTFGSGTRLTVV.